The TCR beta chain under discussion was sequenced for a study of technical replicates of blood from several donors. The method was immunoSEQ multiplex PCR; TCRdb's version includes in-frame clones alone and lacks a portion of them. Counted here are tens of thousands of clones, 94% occurring once; the ten biggest clones make up roughly 0.28%. The V gene's germline CDR1 is WNHNN and CDR2 SYGVQD (reference sequence). The CDR3 length is 15 residues. V lost 3 bases to trimming and J lost 0 bases, with 9 bases between them. This TCR came from a human donor in good health. The chain is built from TRBV10-1 and TRBJ1-5, with D maybe TRBD1 (6 bases). Source material: T cells isolated from PBMCs. In DNA, the CDR3 is TGCGCCAGCAGTGAAAACAGGGATAGCAATCAGCCCCAGCATTTT. Protein sequence: CASSENRDSNQPQHF.